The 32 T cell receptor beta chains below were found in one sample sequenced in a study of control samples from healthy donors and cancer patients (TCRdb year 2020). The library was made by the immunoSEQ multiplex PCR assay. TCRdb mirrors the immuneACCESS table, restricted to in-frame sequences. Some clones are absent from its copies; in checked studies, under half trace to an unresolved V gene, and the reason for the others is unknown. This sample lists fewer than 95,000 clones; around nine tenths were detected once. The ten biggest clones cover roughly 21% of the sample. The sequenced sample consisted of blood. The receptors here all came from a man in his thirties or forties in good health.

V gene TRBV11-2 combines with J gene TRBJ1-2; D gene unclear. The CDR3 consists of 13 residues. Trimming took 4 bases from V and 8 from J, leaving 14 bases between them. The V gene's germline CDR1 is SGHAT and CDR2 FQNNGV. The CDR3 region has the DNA TGTGCCAGCAGCTCCACGGGATCTAGCGGCTACACCTTC. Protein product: CASSSTGSSGYTF.

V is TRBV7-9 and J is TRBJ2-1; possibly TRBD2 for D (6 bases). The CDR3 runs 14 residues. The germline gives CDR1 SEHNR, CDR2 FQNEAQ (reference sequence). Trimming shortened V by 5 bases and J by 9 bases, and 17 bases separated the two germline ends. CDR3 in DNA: TGTGCCAGCAGCCCCCAGGAGGGTGGTTTTGAGCAGTTCTTC. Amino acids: CASSPQEGGFEQFF.

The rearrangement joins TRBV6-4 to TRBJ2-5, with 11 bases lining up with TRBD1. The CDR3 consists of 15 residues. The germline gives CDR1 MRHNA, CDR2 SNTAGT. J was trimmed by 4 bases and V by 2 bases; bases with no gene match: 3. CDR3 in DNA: TGTGCCAGCAGTGACGGGACAGGGGGTACAGAGACCCAGTACTTC. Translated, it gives CASSDGTGGTETQYF.

CDR3 sequence (DNA): TGTGCCAGCAGCTTACCGGGACTAGCGGGGTCGGAGACCCAGTACTTC. Protein sequence: CASSLPGLAGSETQYF. V gene TRBV7-2 combines with J gene TRBJ2-5, with 13 bases aligning to TRBD2. The CDR3 extends over 16 amino acids. J was trimmed by 5 bases and V by 2 bases; bases with no gene match: 5. The V gene's germline CDR1 is SGHTA and CDR2 FQGNSA.

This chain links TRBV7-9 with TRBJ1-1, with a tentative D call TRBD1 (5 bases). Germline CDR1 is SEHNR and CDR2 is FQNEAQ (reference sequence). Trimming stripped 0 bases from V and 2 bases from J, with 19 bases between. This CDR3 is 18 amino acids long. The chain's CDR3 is CASSLAPGSGGLNTEAFF. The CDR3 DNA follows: TGTGCCAGCAGCTTAGCGCCCGGGTCCGGGGGATTAAACACTGAAGCTTTCTTT. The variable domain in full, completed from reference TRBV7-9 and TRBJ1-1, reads DTGVSQNPRHKITKRGQNVTFRCDPISEHNRLYWYRQTLGQGPEFLTYFQNEAQLEKSRLLSDRFSAERPKGSFSTLEIQRTEQGDSAMYLCASSLAPGSGGLNTEAFFGQGTRLTVV.

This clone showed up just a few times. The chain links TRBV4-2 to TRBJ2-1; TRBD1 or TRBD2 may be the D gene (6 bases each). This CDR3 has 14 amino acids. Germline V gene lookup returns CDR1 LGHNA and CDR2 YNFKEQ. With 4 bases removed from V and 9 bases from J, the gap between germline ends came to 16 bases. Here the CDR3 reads CASSRTVGGGEQFF. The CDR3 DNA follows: TGTGCCAGCAGCCGAACGGTGGGGGGCGGTGAGCAGTTCTTC.

The CDR3 reads CASSQGTGVYEQYF. In DNA, the CDR3 is TGTGCCAGCAGCCAAGGGACAGGGGTCTACGAGCAGTACTTC. The chain recombines TRBV4-2 with TRBJ2-7, with 9 bases identical to TRBD1. This CDR3 region has 14 residues. Germline V gives CDR1 LGHNA, CDR2 YNFKEQ. Unmatched junction bases numbered 1, after V lost 1 base and J lost 3 bases.

The CDR3 nucleotides read TGTGCCAGCACCCCCAGGGCCACGGGGGGGCTGAGGGCCCAAGAGACCCAGTACTTC. Its translation: CASTPRATGGLRAQETQYF. V gene TRBV6-2 or TRBV6-3 combines with J gene TRBJ2-5; 8 bases are shared with TRBD2. The CDR3 extends over 19 amino acids. Germline loops: CDR1 MNHEY, CDR2 SVGEGT. The J segment lost 1 base and the V segment lost 7 bases, leaving 20 bases of the junction unmatched.

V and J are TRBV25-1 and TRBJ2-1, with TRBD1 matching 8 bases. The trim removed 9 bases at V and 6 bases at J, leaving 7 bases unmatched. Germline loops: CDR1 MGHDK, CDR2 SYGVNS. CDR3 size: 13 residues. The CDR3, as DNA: TGTGCCAGGACAGGGGAATCGGTCAATGAGCAGTTCTTC. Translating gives CARTGESVNEQFF.

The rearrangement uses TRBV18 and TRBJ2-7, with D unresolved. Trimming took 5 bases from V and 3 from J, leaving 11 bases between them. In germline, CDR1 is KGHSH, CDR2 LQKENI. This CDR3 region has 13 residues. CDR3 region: CASSSSSDYEQYV. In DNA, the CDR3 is TGTGCCAGCTCATCGTCGTCCGACTACGAGCAGTACGTC.

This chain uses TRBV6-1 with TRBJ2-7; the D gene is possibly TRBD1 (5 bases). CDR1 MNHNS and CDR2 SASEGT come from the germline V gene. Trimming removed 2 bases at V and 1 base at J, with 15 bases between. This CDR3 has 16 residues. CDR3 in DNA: TGTGCCAGCAGTGAATTTGCAGGGATACCTTCCTACGAGCAGTACGTC. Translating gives CASSEFAGIPSYEQYV.

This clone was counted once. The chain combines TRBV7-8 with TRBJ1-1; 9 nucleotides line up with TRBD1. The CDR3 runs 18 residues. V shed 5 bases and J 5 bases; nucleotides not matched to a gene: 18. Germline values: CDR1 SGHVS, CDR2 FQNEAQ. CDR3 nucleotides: TGTGCCAGCAGCCTAGGAAGTAGTAGGACAGGGGAGGTAACTGAAGCTTTCTTT. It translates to CASSLGSSRTGEVTEAFF.

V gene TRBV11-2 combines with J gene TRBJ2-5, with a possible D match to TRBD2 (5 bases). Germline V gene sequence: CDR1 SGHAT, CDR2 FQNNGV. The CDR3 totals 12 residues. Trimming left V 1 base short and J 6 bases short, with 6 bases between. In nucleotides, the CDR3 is TGTGCCAGCAGCTTAGGGGAGCAGACCCAGTACTTC. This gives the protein CASSLGEQTQYF. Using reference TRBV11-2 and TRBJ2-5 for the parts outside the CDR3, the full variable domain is EAGVAQSPRYKIIEKRQSVAFWCNPISGHATLYWYQQILGQGPKLLIQFQNNGVVDDSQLPKDRFSAERLKGVDSTLKIQPAKLEDSAVYLCASSLGEQTQYFGPGTRLLVL.

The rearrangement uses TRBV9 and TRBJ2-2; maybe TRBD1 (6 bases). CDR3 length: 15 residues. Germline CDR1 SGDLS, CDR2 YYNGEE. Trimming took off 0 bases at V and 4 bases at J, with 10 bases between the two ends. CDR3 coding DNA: TGTGCCAGCAGCGTAGGGGGGCCAGTCACCGGGGAGCTGTTTTTT. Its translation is CASSVGGPVTGELFF.

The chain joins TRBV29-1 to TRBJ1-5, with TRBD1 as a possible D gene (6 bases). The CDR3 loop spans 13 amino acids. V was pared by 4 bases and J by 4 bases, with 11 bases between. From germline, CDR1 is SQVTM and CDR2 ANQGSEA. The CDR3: CSVARGVNQPQHF. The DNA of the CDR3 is TGCAGCGTTGCAAGGGGGGTGAATCAGCCCCAGCATTTT.

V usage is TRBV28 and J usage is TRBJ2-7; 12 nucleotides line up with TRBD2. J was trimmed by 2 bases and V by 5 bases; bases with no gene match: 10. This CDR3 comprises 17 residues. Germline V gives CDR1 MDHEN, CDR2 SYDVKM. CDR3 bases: TGTGCCAGCAGTCCTAGCGGGGGGGCCAGTAGGGCCTACGAGCAGTACTTC. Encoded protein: CASSPSGGASRAYEQYF.

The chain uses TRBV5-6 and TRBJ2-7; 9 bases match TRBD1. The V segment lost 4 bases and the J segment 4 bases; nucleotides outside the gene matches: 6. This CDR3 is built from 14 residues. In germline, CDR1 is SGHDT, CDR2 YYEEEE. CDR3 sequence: CASSDGTGLYEQYF. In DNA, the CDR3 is TGTGCCAGCAGCGACGGGACAGGGCTGTACGAGCAGTACTTC. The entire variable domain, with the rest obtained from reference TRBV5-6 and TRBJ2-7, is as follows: DAGVTQSPTHLIKTRGQQVTLRCSPKSGHDTVSWYQQALGQGPQFIFQYYEEEERQRGNFPDRFSGHQFPNYSSELNVNALLLGDSALYLCASSDGTGLYEQYFGPGTRLTVT.

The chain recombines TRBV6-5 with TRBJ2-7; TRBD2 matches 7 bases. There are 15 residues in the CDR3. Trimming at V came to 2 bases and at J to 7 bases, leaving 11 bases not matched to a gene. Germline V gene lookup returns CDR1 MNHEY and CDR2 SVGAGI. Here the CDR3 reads CASSYISGERGEQYV. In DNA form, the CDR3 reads TGTGCCAGCAGTTACATCAGCGGGGAACGGGGGGAGCAGTACGTC.

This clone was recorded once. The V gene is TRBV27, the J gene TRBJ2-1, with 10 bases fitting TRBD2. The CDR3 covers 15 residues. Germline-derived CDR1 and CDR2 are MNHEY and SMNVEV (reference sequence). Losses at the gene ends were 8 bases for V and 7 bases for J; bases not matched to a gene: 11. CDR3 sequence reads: CASLTRAGGPNEQFF. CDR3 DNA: TGTGCCAGCCTTACGAGAGCGGGGGGGCCTAATGAGCAGTTCTTC.

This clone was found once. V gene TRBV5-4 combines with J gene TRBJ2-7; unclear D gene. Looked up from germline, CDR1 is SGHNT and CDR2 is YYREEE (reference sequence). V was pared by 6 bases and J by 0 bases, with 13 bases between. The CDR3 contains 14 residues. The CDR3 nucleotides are TGTGCCAGCACCCCATCCCCTAGCTCCTACGAGCAGTACTTC. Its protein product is CASTPSPSSYEQYF.

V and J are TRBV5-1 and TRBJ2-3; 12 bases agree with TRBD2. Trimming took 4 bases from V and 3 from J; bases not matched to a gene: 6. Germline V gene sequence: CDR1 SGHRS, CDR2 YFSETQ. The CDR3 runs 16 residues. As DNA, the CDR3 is TGCGCCAGCAGCGCACTAGCGGGGGGCGAGACAGATACGCAGTATTTT. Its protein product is CASSALAGGETDTQYF.

CDR3 sequence: CASSSLGGNDNEQFF. In DNA, the CDR3 is TGTGCCAGCAGTTCCTTAGGGGGGAACGACAATGAGCAGTTCTTC. This chain joins TRBV6-5 and TRBJ2-1; the D gene could be TRBD1 or TRBD2 (6 bases each). Germline-derived CDR1 and CDR2 are MNHEY and SVGAGI. Between the trimmed V and J ends, which lost 4 bases and 5 bases, there was a span of 15 bases. This CDR3 contains 15 residues.

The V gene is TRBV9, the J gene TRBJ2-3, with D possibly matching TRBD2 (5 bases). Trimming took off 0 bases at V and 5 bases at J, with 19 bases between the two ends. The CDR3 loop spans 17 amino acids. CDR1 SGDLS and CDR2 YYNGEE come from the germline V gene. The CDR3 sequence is CASSVAQGLIPIDTQYF. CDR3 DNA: TGTGCCAGCAGCGTAGCCCAAGGACTTATCCCGATAGATACGCAGTATTTT.

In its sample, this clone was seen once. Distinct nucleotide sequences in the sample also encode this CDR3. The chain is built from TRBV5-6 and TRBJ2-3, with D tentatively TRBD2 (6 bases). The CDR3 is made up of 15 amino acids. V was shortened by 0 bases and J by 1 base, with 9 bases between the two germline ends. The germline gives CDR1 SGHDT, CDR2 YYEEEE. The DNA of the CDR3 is TGTGCCAGCAGCTTGGCGGGGGTCGGCACAGATACGCAGTATTTT. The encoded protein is CASSLAGVGTDTQYF.

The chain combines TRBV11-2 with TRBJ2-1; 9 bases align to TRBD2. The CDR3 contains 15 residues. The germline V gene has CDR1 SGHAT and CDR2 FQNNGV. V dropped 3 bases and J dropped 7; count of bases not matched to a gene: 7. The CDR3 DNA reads TGTGCCAGCAGCTTCCAGCGGGGGGTGGGGAATGAGCAGTTCTTC. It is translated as CASSFQRGVGNEQFF.

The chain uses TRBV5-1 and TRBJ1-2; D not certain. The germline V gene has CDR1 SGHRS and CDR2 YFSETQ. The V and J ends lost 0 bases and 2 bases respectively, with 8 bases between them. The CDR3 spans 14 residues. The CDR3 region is CASSLAGENYGYTF. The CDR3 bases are TGCGCCAGCAGCTTGGCCGGGGAGAACTATGGCTACACCTTC.

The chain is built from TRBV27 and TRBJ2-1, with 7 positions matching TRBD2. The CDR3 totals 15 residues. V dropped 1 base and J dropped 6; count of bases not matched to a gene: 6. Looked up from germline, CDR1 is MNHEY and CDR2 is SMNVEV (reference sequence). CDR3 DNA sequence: TGTGCCAGCAGTTTATTTGCGGGGGTACGCAATGAGCAGTTCTTC. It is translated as CASSLFAGVRNEQFF.

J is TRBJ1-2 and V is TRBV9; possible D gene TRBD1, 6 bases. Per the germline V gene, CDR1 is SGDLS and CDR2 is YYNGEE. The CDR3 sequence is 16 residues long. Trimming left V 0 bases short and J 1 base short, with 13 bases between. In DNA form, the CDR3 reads TGTGCCAGCAGCGTAGACGACAGGCCGCTTAACTATGGCTACACCTTC. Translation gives CASSVDDRPLNYGYTF.

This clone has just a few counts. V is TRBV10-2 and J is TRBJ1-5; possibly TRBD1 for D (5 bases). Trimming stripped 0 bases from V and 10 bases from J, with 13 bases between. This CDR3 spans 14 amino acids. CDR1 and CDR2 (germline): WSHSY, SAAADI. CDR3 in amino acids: CASSESWGVTPQHF. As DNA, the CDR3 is TGCGCCAGCAGTGAGTCGTGGGGGGTGACTCCCCAGCATTTT.

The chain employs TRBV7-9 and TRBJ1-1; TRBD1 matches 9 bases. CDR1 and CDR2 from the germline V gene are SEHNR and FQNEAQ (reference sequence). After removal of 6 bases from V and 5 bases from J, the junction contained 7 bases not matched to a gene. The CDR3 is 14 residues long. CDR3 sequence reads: CASSLTGGGTEAFF. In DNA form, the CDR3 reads TGTGCCAGCAGTTTGACAGGGGGTGGGACTGAAGCTTTCTTT.

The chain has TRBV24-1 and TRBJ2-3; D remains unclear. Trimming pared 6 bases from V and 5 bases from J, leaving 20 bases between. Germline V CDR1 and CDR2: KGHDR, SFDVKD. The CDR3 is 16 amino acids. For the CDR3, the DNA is TGTGCCACCAGTAAAGGGTTCTTGGAAACGGGAGATACGCAGTATTTT. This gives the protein CATSKGFLETGDTQYF.

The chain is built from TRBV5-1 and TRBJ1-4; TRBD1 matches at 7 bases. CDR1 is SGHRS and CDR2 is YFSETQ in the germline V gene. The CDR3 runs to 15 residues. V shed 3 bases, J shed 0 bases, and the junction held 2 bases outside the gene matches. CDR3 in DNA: TGCGCCAGCAGCTATACAGGGGCAACTAATGAAAAACTGTTTTTT. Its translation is CASSYTGATNEKLFF.